The subject of this entry is one T cell receptor beta chain. What it binds is not known. In TCRdb, the PCR reads were re-called with MiXCR into one record per CDR3 protein. Among approximately 500,000 distinct CDR3 sequences, roughly 25% were seen once, and the ten largest hold over 0.6%. This CDR3 has 13 residues. V shed 8 bases and J shed 3 bases, with 11 bases lying between them. The germline gives CDR1 SNHLY, CDR2 FYNNEI. This sample stems from a study of molecular identifiers for immune sequencing clone quantification. Notes on the study in general: Among effectors, clones above 20 RNA copies held over 98% of molecules; among naive cells, under 1%.

V gene TRBV2 combines with J gene TRBJ1-5; D is unresolved. The specimen sequenced was naive CD8+ T cells from blood, with Jurkat cell RNA spiked in. Regarding subset: FACS-sorted CD8+CD4-CCR7+CD45RA+ naive T cells. This TCR was recovered from a human donor in good health. Some libraries in this study had Jurkat cell RNA spiked in. CDR3 nucleotide sequence: TGTGCCAGCGAAGCTGTCCCCAATCAGCCCCAGCATTTT. It encodes CASEAVPNQPQHF.